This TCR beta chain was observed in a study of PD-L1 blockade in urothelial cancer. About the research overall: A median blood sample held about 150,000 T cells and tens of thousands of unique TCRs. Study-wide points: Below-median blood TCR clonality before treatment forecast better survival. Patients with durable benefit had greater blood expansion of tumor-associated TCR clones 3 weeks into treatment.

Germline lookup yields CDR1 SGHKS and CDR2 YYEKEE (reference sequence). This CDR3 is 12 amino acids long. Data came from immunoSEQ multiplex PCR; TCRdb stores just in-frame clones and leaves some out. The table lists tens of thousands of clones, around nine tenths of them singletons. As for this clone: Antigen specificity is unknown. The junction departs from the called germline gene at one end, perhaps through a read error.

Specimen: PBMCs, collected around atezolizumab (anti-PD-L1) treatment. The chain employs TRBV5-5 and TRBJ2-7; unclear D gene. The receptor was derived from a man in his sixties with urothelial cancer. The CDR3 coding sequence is TGTGCCAGCAGCTTGGGTAATACGAGGCCGCTCTTC. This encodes CASSLGNTRPLF.